This T cell receptor (beta chain) was obtained from a study of blood T cell repertoires in COVID-19. In the study overall: Samples representing acute and convalescent COVID-19 were sourced from the United States, Italy and Spain. From T cells, B-cell-depleted T cells, or PBMCs came the material, which was cDNA or gDNA.

Germline CDR1 and CDR2: SGHTA and FQGNSA. With 5 bases removed from V and 7 bases from J, the gap between germline ends came to 11 bases. CDR3 size: 12 residues. This clone was detected only once. Original methodology: Estimated nucleated cell counts came from reference gene primer amplification. Generated by immunoSEQ multiplex PCR, the TCRdb table keeps only in-frame clones and is missing some. V and J calls plus clone size are reproduced from that table; the DNA served to infer D and trimming. The sample yields some 150,000 clones, approximately 86% seen once. This chain uses TRBV7-2 with TRBJ1-1, with a tentative D call TRBD1 (6 bases). Input material: peripheral blood. This clonotype was obtained from an older man with acute or convalescent COVID-19. The CDR3 DNA is TGTGCCAGCAGCAAAGACAGGTTTGAAGCTTTCTTT. It codes for CASSKDRFEAFF. The complete variable domain, with remaining parts taken from reference TRBV7-2 and TRBJ1-1, reads GAGVSQSPSNKVTEKGKDVELRCDPISGHTALYWYRQSLGQGLEFLIYFQGNSAPDKSGLPSDRFSAERTGGSVSTLTIQRTQQEDSAVYLCASSKDRFEAFFGQGTRLTVV.